One and the same sample provided the 16 T cell receptor beta chains below, sequenced in a study of response to subunit inactivated influenza vaccine. From the RT-PCR reads, TCRdb called clonotypes with MiXCR, one entry per CDR3 protein. The sample shows approximately 490,000 distinct CDR3 sequences, roughly 7.9% of them seen only once. Sequencing was performed on PBMCs from blood, taken less than 25 months after vaccination. The receptors here all came from a man in his fifties or sixties who received an inactivated influenza vaccine.

The chain links TRBV30 to TRBJ2-1; TRBD2 matches at 8 bases. From germline, CDR1 is GTSNPN and CDR2 SVGIG (reference sequence). The V gene end was trimmed by 5 bases and the J gene end by 10 bases; junction bases not matched to a gene: 10. The CDR3 sequence is 13 residues long. The CDR3 loop reads CAWASSGPEEQFF. The CDR3 DNA is TGTGCCTGGGCCTCTAGCGGGCCGGAGGAGCAGTTCTTC.

This clonotype has only a few counts. The CDR3 protein is CATSRTGIDEKLFF. For the CDR3, the DNA is TGTGCCACCAGCAGAACAGGGATTGATGAAAAACTGTTTTTT. The chain joins TRBV15 to TRBJ1-4, with D possibly matching TRBD1 (6 bases). CDR3 length: 14 amino acids. V was shortened by 2 bases and J by 6 bases, with 10 bases between the two germline ends. CDR1 and CDR2 from the germline V gene are LNHNV and YYDKDF (reference sequence).

V is TRBV4-3 and J is TRBJ2-3; the D is unclear. CDR1 is LGHNA and CDR2 is YSLEER in the germline V gene. Trimming took off 4 bases at V and 5 bases at J, with 10 bases between the two ends. The CDR3 contains 13 residues. CDR3 in amino acids: CASSPRIGDTQYF. The CDR3 DNA reads TGCGCCAGCAGCCCCCGTATAGGAGATACGCAGTATTTT.

The J gene is TRBJ2-1, the V gene TRBV2; 11 nucleotides align to TRBD1. CDR1 and CDR2 (germline): SNHLY, FYNNEI. Trimming removed 9 bases from V and 4 bases from J; junction bases left unmatched: 5. The CDR3 is 14 amino acids. CDR3 loop: CARLGTGGYNEQFF. The DNA of the CDR3 is TGTGCCAGGTTAGGGACAGGGGGTTACAATGAGCAGTTCTTC.

This chain uses TRBV12-3 or TRBV12-4 with TRBJ2-3, with 11 positions matching TRBD2. J gave up 4 bases and V 7 bases, and 1 base lay outside the gene matches. This CDR3 region has 13 residues. The CDR3 region has the DNA TGTGCCAGCACTAGCGGGGGGTCAGATACGCAGTATTTT. Its translation is CASTSGGSDTQYF.

For this clonotype: Likely a read error: the CDR3 ends without its conserved phenylalanine or tryptophan. The chain recombines TRBV12-3 or TRBV12-4 with TRBJ1-1; TRBD1 agrees at 7 bases. With V trimmed by 6 bases and J by 4 bases, 8 bases remained unmatched. CDR3 length equals 14 residues. The CDR3 spells CASSLPGGRTEAFS. The DNA of the CDR3 is TGTGCCAGCAGCCTTCCAGGGGGTCGCACTGAAGCTTTCTCT.

The table lists this clonotype with a few counts. V is TRBV7-8 and J is TRBJ2-5; D is ambiguous. V shed 2 bases and J shed 0 bases, with 7 bases lying between them. Germline loops: CDR1 SGHVS, CDR2 FQNEAQ. The CDR3 loop spans 14 amino acids. The CDR3 here is CASSLRRYQETQYF. The CDR3 DNA sequence: TGTGCCAGCAGCTTACGGCGGTACCAAGAGACCCAGTACTTC.

This clonotype was seen ten or more times. V usage is TRBV20-1 and J usage is TRBJ1-5; 7 bases align to TRBD1. The CDR3 loop spans 15 amino acids. The germline gives CDR1 DFQATT, CDR2 SNEGSKA (reference sequence). V shed 6 bases and J 5 bases; nucleotides not matched to a gene: 13. The CDR3 loop reads CSAEGTQTGHQPQHF. In DNA, the CDR3 is TGCAGTGCCGAAGGTACCCAGACAGGGCATCAGCCCCAGCATTTT.

This clonotype has a count of ten or more. The chain is built from TRBV12-3 or TRBV12-4 and TRBJ2-1, with D tentatively TRBD2 (5 bases). The length of the CDR3 is 9 residues. Trimming removed 8 bases at V and 9 bases at J, with 5 bases between. CDR3 protein: CASGSEQFF. The CDR3 DNA is TGTGCCAGCGGGAGTGAGCAGTTCTTC.

J is TRBJ2-1 and V is TRBV12-3 or TRBV12-4; 12 bases line up with TRBD1. This CDR3 is built from 16 residues. The ends lost 6 bases at V and 2 bases at J; junction bases unmatched: 5. CDR3 nucleotide sequence: TGTGCCAGCAGCTCCGGGACAGGGGGCCCCTACAATGAGCAGTTCTTC. Amino acids: CASSSGTGGPYNEQFF.

The chain couples TRBV7-2 to TRBJ2-1; 15 bases align to TRBD2. With 5 bases clipped from V and 12 bases from J, the junction kept 8 bases outside the gene matches. The CDR3 totals 15 residues. Germline loops: CDR1 SGHTA, CDR2 FQGNSA. The CDR3 spells CASSRTSGRARVQFF. CDR3 sequence (DNA): TGTGCCAGCAGCCGGACTAGCGGGAGGGCCCGGGTGCAGTTCTTC.

The chain uses TRBV4-3 and TRBJ2-2; tentative D call: TRBD2 (7 bases). This CDR3 spans 15 amino acids. The V gene's germline CDR1 is LGHNA and CDR2 YSLEER. With 2 bases removed from V and 14 bases from J, the gap between germline ends came to 21 bases. The CDR3 coding sequence is TGCGCCAGCAGCCAAACCCCTCTGGGAGGGGGTGGACTGTTTTTT. Residues: CASSQTPLGGGGLFF.

This clonotype was detected only a few times. The rearrangement uses TRBV5-8 and TRBJ2-2; D possibly corresponds to TRBD2 (6 bases). The CDR3 runs 17 residues. Germline CDR1 is SGHTS and CDR2 is YDEGEE. Trimming pared 5 bases from V and 4 bases from J, leaving 21 bases between. This CDR3 is CASSSNRLAQITGELFF. In DNA, the CDR3 is TGTGCCAGCAGTTCCAATCGTCTAGCGCAAATCACCGGGGAGCTGTTTTTT.

A few counts support this clonotype. This chain links TRBV15 with TRBJ2-3, with D possibly matching TRBD1 (5 bases). The germline gives CDR1 LNHNV, CDR2 YYDKDF (reference sequence). Trimming removed 1 base from V and 2 bases from J, with 10 bases in between. The CDR3 consists of 15 residues. As DNA, the CDR3 is TGTGCCACCAGCAGAGGGGGCGGTTCCACAGATACGCAGTATTTT. It codes for CATSRGGGSTDTQYF.

There are many counts of this clonotype. This chain links TRBV3-1 with TRBJ2-1; a weak D match, TRBD2 (5 bases). The CDR3 sequence is 14 residues long. Trimming left V 2 bases short and J 2 bases short, with 7 bases between. Looked up from germline, CDR1 is LGHDT and CDR2 is YNNKEL (reference sequence). The CDR3 spells CASSQTGTYNEQFF. The CDR3 nucleotides are TGTGCCAGCAGCCAAACCGGGACCTACAATGAGCAGTTCTTC.

This clonotype was counted a few times. The rearrangement joins TRBV20-1 to TRBJ2-1; D is unclear. Trimming removed 3 bases from V and 7 bases from J, with 19 bases in between. Germline V CDR1 and CDR2: DFQATT, SNEGSKA (reference sequence). The CDR3 has 15 amino acids. This chain's CDR3 is CSASSPRLLSNEQFF. Here the CDR3 DNA reads TGCAGTGCTAGTTCTCCCAGGTTACTCTCTAATGAGCAGTTCTTC.